These 20 T cell receptor beta chains were all obtained from the same sample, sequenced in a study of blood T cell repertoires in COVID-19. Sequencing used immunoSEQ multiplex PCR; TCRdb keeps in-frame clones, though not all of them. Among about 33,000 clones listed, around 80% were seen once. Sequenced input: peripheral blood. The origin of the receptors is a human donor in a cohort sampled during active COVID-19.

The chain joins TRBV3-1 (or the pseudogene TRBV3-2) to TRBJ1-6, with D possibly TRBD1 on 5 matching bases. Germline V CDR1 and CDR2: LGHDT, YNNKEL (reference sequence). The CDR3 runs to 15 residues. V was shortened by 5 bases and J by 5 bases, with 13 bases between the two germline ends. Here the CDR3 DNA reads TGTGCCAGCAGCTCCCAGGGACTGAATAATTCACCCCTCCACTTT. It specifies CASSSQGLNNSPLHF.

This chain joins TRBV19 and TRBJ1-2; weak D call: TRBD1 (5 bases). In germline, CDR1 is LNHDA, CDR2 SQIVND (reference sequence). The CDR3 loop spans 15 amino acids. V was clipped by 7 bases and J by 1 base, with 16 bases between them. Here the CDR3 DNA reads TGTGCCAGTACCCCTTGGGGGGAGATTAACTATGGCTACACCTTC. Protein sequence: CASTPWGEINYGYTF.

The chain links TRBV2 to TRBJ2-7; the D gene is possibly TRBD1 (6 bases). Germline assignment: CDR1 SNHLY and CDR2 FYNNEI. This CDR3 has 13 residues. V was cut by 4 bases and J by 2 bases, with 9 bases left in between. The DNA for the CDR3 is TGTGCCAGCAGTGCACAGGGAGCCTACGAGCAGTACTTC. It translates to CASSAQGAYEQYF.

V usage is TRBV7-2 and J usage is TRBJ1-4; D is undetermined. This CDR3 contains 15 residues. Trimming stripped 0 bases from V and 7 bases from J, with 12 bases between. Germline CDR1 SGHTA, CDR2 FQGNSA. CDR3 sequence reads: CASSLAFRLGEKLFF. For the CDR3, the DNA is TGTGCCAGCAGCTTAGCCTTCAGGTTAGGTGAAAAACTGTTTTTT.

The V and J genes are TRBV2 and TRBJ2-7; no clear D gene. This CDR3 spans 14 amino acids. The ends were cut back, 2 bases at V and 3 bases at J, with 11 bases in the middle. Germline V gene sequence: CDR1 SNHLY, CDR2 FYNNEI. The CDR3 is CASSEPGLNYEQYF. The CDR3 nucleotides are TGTGCCAGCAGTGAACCCGGGTTGAACTACGAGCAGTACTTC.

This chain links TRBV11-2 with TRBJ2-7; D call uncertain. From germline, CDR1 is SGHAT and CDR2 FQNNGV. The CDR3 runs 16 residues. The V end was cut by 5 bases, the J end by 0 bases, with 17 bases between. The CDR3 loop is CASSINRGLSSYEQYF. The CDR3 DNA reads as TGTGCCAGCAGCATTAACCGTGGGCTTAGCTCCTACGAGCAGTACTTC.

The V and J genes are TRBV5-4 and TRBJ1-1; no firm D call. The CDR3 is made up of 16 amino acids. The germline CDR1 and CDR2 sequences are SGHNT and YYREEE (reference sequence). The V and J ends lost 4 bases and 2 bases respectively, with 18 bases between them. DNA for the CDR3: TGTGCCAGCAGCCCGGGTAAGTCGAGAGGAAACACTGAAGCTTTCTTT. It translates to CASSPGKSRGNTEAFF.

The gene calls are TRBV10-2 and TRBJ2-7; 7 positions match TRBD2. The trim removed 8 bases at V and 3 bases at J, leaving 7 bases unmatched. This CDR3 is 13 amino acids long. Germline CDR1 WSHSY, CDR2 SAAADI. CDR3 DNA sequence: TGCGCCAGCGGGGAAGCGGGGTTCTACGAGCAGTACTTC. Protein: CASGEAGFYEQYF.

The chain recombines TRBV28 with TRBJ1-1; maybe TRBD1 (5 bases). There are 14 residues in the CDR3. Trimming removed 4 bases from V and 5 bases from J, with 14 bases in between. Germline CDR1 reads MDHEN; CDR2 reads SYDVKM. CDR3 bases: TGTGCCAGCAGTTCGGCTGGCAGGGATACTGAAGCTTTCTTT. It specifies CASSSAGRDTEAFF.

The rearrangement joins TRBV11-2 to TRBJ2-1, with 9 bases fitting TRBD2. The germline V gene has CDR1 SGHAT and CDR2 FQNNGV. V dropped 5 bases and J dropped 6; count of bases not matched to a gene: 8. CDR3 size: 15 residues. CDR3 protein: CASSLGASGVNEQFF. CDR3 sequence (DNA): TGTGCCAGCAGCCTAGGGGCTAGCGGGGTCAATGAGCAGTTCTTC.

This chain uses TRBV2 with TRBJ1-6; D is undetermined. CDR3 length: 15 residues. Trimming left V 5 bases short and J 10 bases short, with 18 bases between. Germline-derived CDR1 and CDR2 are SNHLY and FYNNEI. CDR3 sequence (DNA): TGTGCCAGCAGTCTAGAGACGGTCGGAGAATCACCCCTCCACTTT. This sequence encodes CASSLETVGESPLHF.

This clone occurred once. This sequence joins TRBV5-1 and TRBJ2-5; TRBD2 matches 9 bases. CDR1 and CDR2 from the germline V gene are SGHRS and YFSETQ. The CDR3 sequence is 15 residues long. After removal of 4 bases from V and 4 bases from J, the junction contained 8 bases not matched to a gene. The CDR3 is CASSNQRGEGETQYF. The CDR3 DNA reads TGCGCCAGCAGCAACCAGCGGGGGGAAGGAGAGACCCAGTACTTC.

This clone was observed once. The chain couples TRBV24-1 to TRBJ1-3, with D possibly being TRBD1 (6 bases). The V and J ends lost 6 bases and 4 bases respectively, with 15 bases between them. The CDR3 has 15 residues. CDR1 is KGHDR and CDR2 is SFDVKD in the germline V gene. CDR3 residues: CATSPAGARGNTIYF. CDR3 bases: TGTGCCACCAGTCCTGCAGGGGCCCGAGGAAACACCATATATTTT.

The chain uses TRBV10-2 and TRBJ2-1; TRBD1 matches 10 bases. This CDR3 is built from 14 residues. After removal of 6 bases from V and 3 bases from J, the junction contained 2 bases not matched to a gene. CDR1 and CDR2 from the germline V gene are WSHSY and SAAADI. The CDR3 region is CASRDRGFYNEQFF. DNA for the CDR3: TGCGCCAGCAGGGACAGGGGGTTCTACAATGAGCAGTTCTTC.

The chain combines TRBV5-1 with TRBJ2-2, with a weak D call TRBD2 (6 bases). This CDR3 comprises 16 residues. Looked up from germline, CDR1 is SGHRS and CDR2 is YFSETQ. Trimming removed 1 base at V and 0 bases at J, with 10 bases between. CDR3 DNA sequence: TGCGCCAGCAGCTTGATTCCGGGAGCGAACACCGGGGAGCTGTTTTTT. It encodes CASSLIPGANTGELFF.

CDR3 nucleotides: TGTGCCAGTAGTATCGCTGGACAGCCAACCTACGAGCAGTACTTC. It specifies CASSIAGQPTYEQYF. The V call is TRBV19, the J call TRBJ2-7; D is perhaps TRBD1 (6 bases). The V end was cut by 3 bases, the J end by 2 bases, with 14 bases between. The CDR3 runs 15 residues. In germline, CDR1 is LNHDA, CDR2 SQIVND (reference sequence).

This clone was detected only once. The chain joins TRBV3-1 (or the pseudogene TRBV3-2) to TRBJ2-3; D perhaps matches TRBD2 (5 bases). Germline loops: CDR1 LGHDT, CDR2 YNNKEL (reference sequence). The V end lost 10 bases, the J end lost 3 bases, and 14 bases lay between the germline ends. This CDR3 has 13 amino acids. The DNA for the CDR3 is TGTGCCACCACGGGGTTTCGTACAGATACGCAGTATTTT. Protein sequence: CATTGFRTDTQYF.

The rearrangement uses TRBV19 and TRBJ1-2; D might be TRBD1 (5 bases). The CDR3 runs to 14 residues. Germline V lookup: CDR1 LNHDA, CDR2 SQIVND (reference sequence). The V and J ends lost 4 bases and 6 bases respectively, with 15 bases between them. The CDR3 protein is CASSTPDGGDGYTF. For the CDR3, the DNA is TGTGCCAGTAGTACTCCCGACGGGGGTGATGGCTACACCTTC.

The rearrangement joins TRBV4-1 to TRBJ2-7; D is ambiguous. V lost 2 bases, J lost 2 bases, and 13 bases lay in between. Germline V gene lookup returns CDR1 MGHRA and CDR2 YSYEKL. This CDR3 region has 15 residues. The CDR3 DNA is TGCGCCAGCAGCCAATATGCCCTTTCTACCTACGAGCAGTACTTC. Amino acids: CASSQYALSTYEQYF.

The rearrangement uses TRBV18 and TRBJ1-2; no clear D. This CDR3 contains 14 residues. V gave up 2 bases and J gave up 1 base, with 8 bases separating them. In germline, CDR1 is KGHSH, CDR2 LQKENI. For the CDR3, the DNA is TGTGCCAGCTCACCAAGCGGGGTTAACTATGGCTACACCTTC. Its translation is CASSPSGVNYGYTF.